This entry concerns a single T cell receptor (beta chain). As yet, its antigen is unknown. This entry comes from a study of monozygotic twins with inflammatory bowel disease. This CDR3 is 11 amino acids long. The germline gives CDR1 SGHDT, CDR2 YYEEEE. The authors used around 3,800 ng of total RNA per TCR library. A template switching step added UMIs, each with a 6-nucleotide sample barcode. From the 5' RACE reads, TCRdb lists one entry per CDR3 protein and no DNA. Its table lists about 300,000 distinct CDR3 sequences. Broader study findings: Perhaps reflecting limited power, concordant and discordant twins did not differ in repertoire similarity. For IBD patients, clonotypes shared with others were fewer than for healthy twins, especially with disease activity.

This sequence originates from a human donor with ulcerative colitis or Crohn's disease, or a healthy co-twin of an affected twin (not recorded which). The V and J genes are TRBV5-6 and TRBJ2-4. Input material: blood. The CDR3 reads CASSLRSVQYF.